This TCR beta chain was recovered during a study of beta chain features in type 1 diabetes (dated by TCRdb to the late 2010s). Concerning the study at large: Patients and healthy donors did not differ in mean age, gender distribution, total cell number or subset yield. Across all samples, 90 million to 130 million sorted cells were examined, and cell number per subset correlated strongly with RNA yield. The study compared TCRB repertoires of sorted circulating CD4+ T cell subsets between recently diagnosed type 1 diabetes patients and matched healthy donors. Regulatory and stem cell-like memory subsets were obtained from only 8 patients and about eight healthy donors, while naive and central memory subsets were obtained from all 30 or so donors. Broader findings and caveats from the paper: Because the HLA sub-analyses included only small numbers of individuals, any influence of HLA type on TCRB rearrangement was left unresolved. Patients with type 1 diabetes made fewer insertions and deleted more nucleotides at VDJ recombination sites, implying thymic rearrangement abnormalities. Because cDNA rather than genomic DNA was sequenced, highly expressing activated cells could have been over-represented, although no difference in activation and CD3 levels was found between groups. The naive, central memory and regulatory TCRB repertoires appeared to resemble one another more closely among patients than among healthy donors. Type 1 diabetes patients showed a moderate but significant shortening of TCRB CDR3 length in all four CD4+ subsets. PCR might favor shorter templates, but patient and control samples were amplified and corrected together, so any skew would affect both groups equally.

V is cut by 5 bases and J by 5 bases, and the space between the germline ends is 17 bases. From a lookup of the germline V gene, CDR1 and CDR2 are SGHTA and FQGNSA. Its CDR3 holds 15 amino acids, cysteine through phenylalanine. The CDR3 DNA has 45 bases and is translated from base 1. With respect to this clone: The target of this receptor is not known. Within one base of it there is no much larger clone, and no base qualities were kept.

The entire amount of isolated RNA was reverse transcribed using the High Capacity cDNA Reverse Transcription Kit, so the sequenced TCRB transcripts were expressed ones. Naive, central memory and regulatory T cell samples underwent deep immunoSEQ sequencing, averaging about 3.5 million total reads per sample. Sorted cells were lysed in RLT buffer, and RNA was extracted using DNase-treated RNeasy Micro or Mini kits according to cell number. To prevent cross-contamination, every cell subset was processed on its own, while patient and healthy donor samples were processed together. The immunoSEQ multiplex PCR was used to amplify TCRB sequences from cDNA, yielding 87-bp fragments that span the CDR3 region. Sequencing of the amplicons was performed on the Illumina HiSeq platform. Turning to the authors' computational methods: Synthetic template baselines were used to correct PCR bias computationally, reads within Hamming distance 2 were collapsed, and singletons that could not be merged were discarded. By aligning reads against IMGT, V, D and J genes, CDR3 length, and insertions or deletions at six rearrangement sites were assigned. Clonotype counts were normalized to sorted cell number within each subset before computing true diversity and Gini coefficients with the tcR R package. The overlap coefficient, calculated on TCRB nucleotide sequences, was used to measure repertoire sharing. As a proxy for the pre-selection repertoire, out-of-frame TCRB sequences from naive cells were analyzed. Held by TCRdb, this immuneACCESS table contains in-frame sequences only and omits some clones. Under half of the omission traces to an unresolved V gene where checked; the cause of the rest is unknown. D and trimming come from the DNA, and the V and J calls and clone size come from that table. The sample yields some 410,000 clones; approximately 15% were counted once. The ten largest clones capture roughly 0.038% of the sample.

From each donor, a single peripheral blood sample of approximately 120 mL on average was drawn into heparinised tubes. Naive, central memory, regulatory and stem cell-like memory CD4+ T cells were sorted on a BD FACSAria II using a panel including CD45RO, CCR7, CD25, CD127, CD95 and CD27. All sorted populations exceeded 98% purity. PBMCs were isolated right away by Lymphoprep density gradient centrifugation and were stained directly, without culture. To minimize batch effects, samples were stained and sorted in pairs, one healthy donor with one patient per experiment. Sample: naive CD4+ T cells from blood. Reading the label with the study, this specimen's cell subset or site is: true naive CD4+ T cells. The TCR comes from a man under 40 in good health. The sequence is built from TRBV7-2 and TRBJ2-3; TRBD1 is possibly the D segment (6 matching bases). The DNA sequence reads TGTGCCAGCAGCCCCTTTGGGGGCTTCGGAGATACGCAGTATTTT. It codes for CASSPFGGFGDTQYF.